This T cell receptor (beta chain) was captured by sequencing in a study of blood T cell repertoires in COVID-19. Authors' analysis steps: By means of reference gene primer amplification, nucleated cell counts were estimated. Repertoires were generated with immunoSEQ multiplex PCR, while TCRdb's copy carries only in-frame clones and drops some. The D gene and trimming were derived from the DNA, and the V and J assignments and clone size from that table. Here the sample spans about 220,000 clones, 85% being singletons. The CDR3 spans 20 residues. The J gene is TRBJ2-3, the V gene TRBV12-2; TRBD2, the table's D call, was not compared with the DNA. TRBV12-2 is noted as a pseudogene. The receptor was derived from an older woman with COVID-19, enrolled during active disease. The sample consisted of peripheral blood. CDR3 coding DNA: TGTGCAAGTCGCCCCTGTAGGGGGACTAGCGGGAGGGCCAGGACAGATACGCAGTATTTT. Translation gives CASRPCRGTSGRARTDTQYF.